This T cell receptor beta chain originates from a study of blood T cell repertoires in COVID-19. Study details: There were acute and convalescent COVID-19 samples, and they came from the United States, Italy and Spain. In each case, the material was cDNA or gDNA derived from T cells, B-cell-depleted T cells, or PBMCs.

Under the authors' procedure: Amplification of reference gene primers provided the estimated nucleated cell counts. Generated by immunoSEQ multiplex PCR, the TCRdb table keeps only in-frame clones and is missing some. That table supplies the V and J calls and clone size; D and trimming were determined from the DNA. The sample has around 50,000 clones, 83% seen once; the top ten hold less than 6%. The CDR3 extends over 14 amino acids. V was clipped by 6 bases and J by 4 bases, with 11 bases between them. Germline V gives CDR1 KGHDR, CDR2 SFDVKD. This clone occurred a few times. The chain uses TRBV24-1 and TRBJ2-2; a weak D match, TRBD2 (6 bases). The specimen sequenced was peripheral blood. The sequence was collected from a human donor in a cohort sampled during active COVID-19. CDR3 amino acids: CATSTGVGTGELFF. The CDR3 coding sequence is TGTGCCACCAGTACGGGGGTAGGCACCGGGGAGCTGTTTTTT.